This record covers a single T cell receptor beta chain. Antigen: not known. A read error may account for a junction end that differs from germline. Naive and memory CD4+ T cell DNA was deep-sequenced without culture. The repertoire was sequenced with immunoSEQ multiplex PCR; TCRdb's copy has only in-frame clones and lacks some. The sample consists of 30,000 to 45,000 clones, 70% to 90% of them appearing once. This sample is drawn from a study of CD4 T cells in relation to SARS-CoV-2 and coronaviruses. Study-level information: The restricting HLA molecule for shared crossreactive spike epitopes was mapped. Study-level points and caveats: About 65% of donors had memory CD4+ clonotypes crossrecognizing SARS-CoV-2 and common cold coronavirus spike. No donor gave both pre-pandemic and post-infection samples.

The CDR3 has 13 residues. Germline CDR1 and CDR2: SGHAT and FQNNGV. This TCR derives from an adult with COVID-19. This rearrangement joins TRBV11-2 to TRBJ1-2, with 7 bases that match TRBD1. Sample: memory CD4+ T cells from PBMCs. The CDR3 spells CASNQRQGSPPIF. As DNA, the CDR3 is TGTGCCAGCAACCAAAGACAGGGAAGTCCTCCGATCTTC.